The present TCR beta chain was sequenced within a study of T cell responses to AZD1222 COVID-19 vaccine. Remarks on this clone: Antigen specificity is unknown.

The CDR3 runs to 14 residues. Trimming at V came to 6 bases and at J to 6 bases, leaving 7 bases not matched to a gene. CDR1 MGHDK and CDR2 SYGVNS come from the germline V gene. Study observations and caveats: Possibly, clonal diversity was underestimated; donors were largely white British and included more females. Repertoire sampling occurred only after the peak T cell response.

Profiled with immunoSEQ multiplex PCR; TCRdb holds only in-frame clones, not every one. This table holds roughly 15,000 clones, around 83% found once. The clonotype was recovered from an adult who received the AZD1222 COVID-19 vaccine. The chain combines TRBV25-1 with TRBJ2-3; 9 nucleotides match TRBD1. Material: peripheral blood, obtained 28 days after the second AZD1222 dose. DNA of the CDR3: TGTGCCAGCAGCGTTACAGGGGGCGACGATACGCAGTATTTT. Encoded protein: CASSVTGGDDTQYF.